This TCR beta chain stems from a study of shared clonotypes between healthy human individuals. TCRdb's table, derived via immunoSEQ multiplex PCR, lists solely in-frame clones and lacks some. The table shows 450,000 to 500,000 clones, with over 70% occurring only once. This clone has a handful of counts. The CDR3 contains 17 residues. Deletions cut 1 base from V and 7 bases from J, with 17 bases between. The germline CDR1 and CDR2 sequences are SGHVS and FNYEAQ. The origin of this receptor is a woman in her thirties or forties in good health. Some clones in this sample may be carry-over from other donors' samples. The V call is TRBV7-6, the J call TRBJ1-6; D is undetermined. The specimen was PBMCs. CDR3 sequence (DNA): TGTGCCAGCAGCTTAGATCAGGTTCTACCAGCCAATTCACCCCTCCACTTT. Translating it yields CASSLDQVLPANSPLHF.